The 23 T cell receptor beta chains in this list originate from one sample, sequenced in a study of PD-L1 blockade in urothelial cancer. Noted time point: peripheral blood 6 weeks after treatment start. Profiling relied on immunoSEQ multiplex PCR, and the TCRdb table lists in-frame clones only, not all of them. The sample has 72,000 or so clones; roughly 90% are singletons. This specimen was PBMCs, taken around atezolizumab (anti-PD-L1) treatment. Source of these receptors: a man between 60 and 75 years old with urothelial cancer.

This clone was recorded once. The J gene is TRBJ2-5, the V gene TRBV28; possibly TRBD2 for D (6 bases). CDR3 size: 12 residues. In germline, CDR1 is MDHEN, CDR2 SYDVKM. The germline V and J ends were trimmed by 6 bases and 3 bases, with 8 bases remaining between them. In nucleotides, the CDR3 is TGTGCCAGCAGAACGGGGGAAGAGACCCAGTACTTC. It translates to CASRTGEETQYF. Based on the CDR3 plus reference TRBV28 and TRBJ2-5, the full variable domain is DVKVTQSSRYLVKRTGEKVFLECVQDMDHENMFWYRQDPGLGLRLIYFSYDVKMKEKGDIPEGYSVSREKKERFSLILESASTNQTSMYLCASRTGEETQYFGPGTRLLVL.

The gene calls are TRBV11-3 and TRBJ2-2; 7 nucleotides align to TRBD1. The CDR3 runs to 14 residues. CDR1 is SGHNT, CDR2 YENEEA, per germline. The V gene end was trimmed by 5 bases and the J gene end by 4 bases; junction bases not matched to a gene: 4. CDR3 bases: TGTGCCAGCAGCAAGGGACAGTCCACCGGGGAGCTGTTTTTT. Encoded protein: CASSKGQSTGELFF.

The chain joins TRBV7-2 to TRBJ2-7; maybe TRBD2 (5 bases). The CDR3 totals 12 residues. Germline V lookup: CDR1 SGHTA, CDR2 FQGNSA. Deletions cut 5 bases from V and 4 bases from J, with 9 bases between. The CDR3 protein is CASSGVAYEQYF. The CDR3 nucleotides are TGTGCCAGCAGCGGAGTAGCGTACGAGCAGTACTTC.

The rearrangement links TRBV5-1 to TRBJ2-3; D unclear. This CDR3 comprises 14 residues. Germline values: CDR1 SGHRS, CDR2 YFSETQ. V was trimmed by 6 bases and J by 2 bases, leaving 13 bases between them. In DNA form, the CDR3 reads TGCGCCAGCATCCCGGGTCCCTACACAGATACGCAGTATTTT. Protein product: CASIPGPYTDTQYF. The whole variable domain, remainder taken from reference TRBV5-1 and TRBJ2-3, is KAGVTQTPRYLIKTRGQQVTLSCSPISGHRSVSWYQQTPGQGLQFLFEYFSETQRNKGNFPGRFSGRQFSNSRSEMNVSTLELGDSALYLCASIPGPYTDTQYFGPGTRLTVL.

The rearrangement links TRBV19 to TRBJ1-3; D gene unclear. Per germline, CDR1 LNHDA and CDR2 SQIVND (reference sequence). CDR3 length: 18 amino acids. V lost 7 bases and J lost 2, with 24 bases in between. Here the CDR3 DNA reads TGTGCCAGTAACCGAGCTGGCCGGGTCGATACCGCTGGAAACACCATATATTTT. The encoded protein is CASNRAGRVDTAGNTIYF.

Here the CDR3 reads CASSSPPDERTEAFF. The CDR3, as DNA: TGTGCCAGCAGCTCCCCCCCAGATGAGCGGACTGAAGCTTTCTTT. This chain connects TRBV5-8 to TRBJ1-1; D not certain. Germline lookup yields CDR1 SGHTS and CDR2 YDEGEE. Deletions cut 3 bases from V and 5 bases from J, with 17 bases between. The CDR3 covers 15 residues.

The chain has TRBV5-1 and TRBJ1-2; D remains unclear. The V gene's germline CDR1 is SGHRS and CDR2 YFSETQ. This CDR3 comprises 14 residues. The ends were cut back, 4 bases at V and 7 bases at J, with 17 bases in the middle. In nucleotides, the CDR3 is TGCGCCAGCAGCCTGGAGGTCGTCGGAGGTGGCTACACCTTC. Residues: CASSLEVVGGGYTF. The full variable domain, its missing parts supplied by reference TRBV5-1 and TRBJ1-2, is KAGVTQTPRYLIKTRGQQVTLSCSPISGHRSVSWYQQTPGQGLQFLFEYFSETQRNKGNFPGRFSGRQFSNSRSEMNVSTLELGDSALYLCASSLEVVGGGYTFGSGTRLTVV.

The CDR3 nucleotides read TGTGCTACCTCCCTCGGGGGAAACAATGAGCAGTTCTTC. It translates to CATSLGGNNEQFF. The chain recombines TRBV7-7 with TRBJ2-1, with D perhaps TRBD2 (6 bases). Germline V CDR1 and CDR2: SSHAT, FNYEAQ (reference sequence). This CDR3 comprises 13 residues.

The chain combines TRBV28 with TRBJ1-5, with no clear D. The CDR3 contains 15 residues. Germline-derived CDR1 and CDR2 are MDHEN and SYDVKM. Trimming shortened V by 2 bases and J by 2 bases, and 10 bases separated the two germline ends. The CDR3 DNA sequence: TGTGCCAGCAGTTTACGGTTGAGGGGCAATCAGCCCCAGCATTTT. Its protein is CASSLRLRGNQPQHF. Variable domain in full (rest from reference TRBV28 and TRBJ1-5): DVKVTQSSRYLVKRTGEKVFLECVQDMDHENMFWYRQDPGLGLRLIYFSYDVKMKEKGDIPEGYSVSREKKERFSLILESASTNQTSMYLCASSLRLRGNQPQHFGDGTRLSIL.

This rearrangement joins TRBV7-3 to TRBJ2-6; no definite D call. Trimming shortened V by 2 bases and J by 0 bases, and 8 bases separated the two germline ends. Germline V CDR1 and CDR2: SGHTA, FQGTGA. This CDR3 is built from 16 residues. Here the CDR3 DNA reads TGTGCCAGCAGCTTATTCGTCAGCTCTGGGGCCAACGTCCTGACTTTC. Translated: CASSLFVSSGANVLTF.

The V and J genes are TRBV27 and TRBJ2-5; D remains unclear. The V end was cut by 5 bases, the J end by 2 bases, with 21 bases between. Germline V CDR1 and CDR2: MNHEY, SMNVEV (reference sequence). The CDR3 has 17 amino acids. The CDR3 loop reads CASSPANLTLLQETQYF. The CDR3 bases are TGTGCCAGCAGTCCAGCCAACCTGACATTGCTTCAAGAGACCCAGTACTTC.

This clone was detected only a few times. This sequence joins TRBV2 and TRBJ1-5, with unresolved D. The germline V gene has CDR1 SNHLY and CDR2 FYNNEI. Trimming pared 4 bases from V and 0 bases from J, leaving 10 bases between. The CDR3 runs to 15 residues. As DNA, the CDR3 is TGTGCCAGCAGTGTAGTTCATAATAGCAATCAGCCCCAGCATTTT. Its translation: CASSVVHNSNQPQHF. The variable domain in full, with the rest retrieved from reference TRBV2 and TRBJ1-5, is EPEVTQTPSHQVTQMGQEVILRCVPISNHLYFYWYRQILGQKVEFLVSFYNNEISEKSEIFDDQFSVERPDGSNFTLKIRSTKLEDSAMYFCASSVVHNSNQPQHFGDGTRLSIL.

V usage is TRBV5-1 and J usage is TRBJ1-3; TRBD1 aligns across 7 bases. The CDR3 has 16 amino acids. V lost 0 bases, J lost 1 base, and 4 bases stayed unmatched. Per germline, CDR1 SGHRS and CDR2 YFSETQ. The CDR3 DNA is TGCGCCAGCAGCTTGGAGGGACAGATTTCTGGAAACACCATATATTTT. It translates to CASSLEGQISGNTIYF.

This chain connects TRBV25-1 to TRBJ1-2; TRBD1 might be the D (6 bases). The CDR3 length is 15 residues. The germline V gene encodes CDR1 MGHDK and CDR2 SYGVNS. V lost 3 bases to trimming and J lost 3 bases, with 14 bases between them. CDR3 DNA: TGTGCCAGCAGTGACCAGGGGAGGGGTGACTATGGCTACACCTTC. It encodes CASSDQGRGDYGYTF.

The CDR3 nucleotides are TGCGCCAGCAGCTTGGATGGCCGCGGGGGCTCCACAGATACGCAGTATTTT. This sequence encodes CASSLDGRGGSTDTQYF. This sequence joins TRBV5-1 and TRBJ2-3; D is perhaps TRBD2 (7 bases). V lost 0 bases and J 2 bases, leaving 16 bases between the germline ends. The CDR3 has 17 residues. From germline, CDR1 is SGHRS and CDR2 YFSETQ.

CDR3 nucleotides: TGTGCCAGCAGTTTATTAAGGACTAGCTTCGTCCGTAGCACAGATACGCAGTATTTT. Translation: CASSLLRTSFVRSTDTQYF. The V and J genes are TRBV27 and TRBJ2-3, with 8 positions matching TRBD2. This CDR3 contains 19 residues. Looked up from germline, CDR1 is MNHEY and CDR2 is SMNVEV (reference sequence). Trimming cost V 1 base and J 0 bases; bases outside gene matches: 12.

This chain links TRBV11-3 with TRBJ1-2, with D hard to call. This CDR3 has 13 amino acids. Trimming removed 5 bases at V and 4 bases at J, with 11 bases between. The germline V gene encodes CDR1 SGHNT and CDR2 YENEEA. The CDR3 loop is CASSLGLFYGYTF. In nucleotides, the CDR3 is TGTGCCAGCAGCCTGGGCCTCTTCTATGGCTACACCTTC.

The J gene is TRBJ2-3, the V gene TRBV10-3; D is unresolved. V dropped 4 bases and J dropped 11 bases, with 16 bases sitting between them. Looked up from germline, CDR1 is ENHRY and CDR2 is SYGVKD. This CDR3 region has 13 residues. The CDR3, as DNA: TGTGCCATCAGTGGACTGCCCGATGCGATGCAGTATTTT. Encoded protein: CAISGLPDAMQYF.

The genes are TRBV5-1 and TRBJ2-3; TRBD1 is a possible D gene (7 bases). V dropped 1 base and J dropped 2 bases, with 14 bases sitting between them. The CDR3 consists of 16 residues. Germline V gives CDR1 SGHRS, CDR2 YFSETQ. CDR3 DNA sequence: TGCGCCAGCAGCTTGTCCAGGGGGGATAACACAGATACGCAGTATTTT. Its translation: CASSLSRGDNTDTQYF.

The J gene is TRBJ1-1, the V gene TRBV5-1, with TRBD1 matching over 7 bases. Germline CDR1 is SGHRS and CDR2 is YFSETQ. The length of the CDR3 is 15 residues. Trimming cost V 4 bases and J 1 base; bases outside gene matches: 7. CDR3 in amino acids: CASSVQGPPNTEAFF. CDR3 in DNA: TGCGCCAGCAGCGTACAGGGGCCTCCGAACACTGAAGCTTTCTTT.

The chain joins TRBV30 to TRBJ1-2, with a tentative D call TRBD1 (6 bases). Trimming removed 0 bases at V and 7 bases at J, with 15 bases between. CDR1 is GTSNPN and CDR2 is SVGIG in the germline V gene (reference sequence). CDR3 length: 14 residues. The CDR3 sequence is CAWSVLQGAAGYTF. CDR3 nucleotide sequence: TGTGCCTGGAGTGTTTTACAGGGAGCTGCTGGCTACACCTTC.

In its sample, this clone was seen a few times. The chain carries TRBV6-5 and TRBJ2-1; 8 bases map to TRBD1. Looked up from germline, CDR1 is MNHEY and CDR2 is SVGAGI. J gave up 7 bases and V 4 bases, and 6 bases lay outside the gene matches. The CDR3 loop spans 14 amino acids. CDR3 DNA sequence: TGTGCCAGCAGTTCCGGGACAGGTCAGAATGAGCAGTTCTTC. It is translated as CASSSGTGQNEQFF.

The V call is TRBV7-8, the J call TRBJ2-5; 10 bases fit TRBD2. CDR3 length equals 15 residues. Losses at the gene ends were 8 bases for V and 1 base for J; bases not matched to a gene: 7. Looked up from germline, CDR1 is SGHVS and CDR2 is FQNEAQ. For the CDR3, the DNA is TGTGCCAGCCTTAGAAGCGGGAGGGCCCAAGAGACCCAGTACTTC. Translation: CASLRSGRAQETQYF.